The 10 T cell receptor beta chains in this list originate from one sample, sequenced in a study of OX40 agonist ivuxolimab in advanced cancers. Profiling relied on immunoSEQ multiplex PCR, and the TCRdb table lists in-frame clones only, not all of them. The sample lists around 62,000 clones; about four fifths were seen once. Source: CD4+ or CD8+ T cells sorted from blood, taken in a trial of the OX40 agonist ivuxolimab. These TCRs come from an adult with an advanced solid tumor such as melanoma, head and neck, liver or kidney cancer.

The chain employs TRBV28 and TRBJ1-5; D is ambiguous. Germline loops: CDR1 MDHEN, CDR2 SYDVKM. The V end lost 5 bases, the J end lost 9 bases, and 29 bases lay between the germline ends. The CDR3 consists of 18 residues. CDR3 in DNA: TGTGCCAGCAGTACCGCGCTCCGAGGCCGATACGCCCGGGGGCCCCAGCATTTT. Translation gives CASSTALRGRYARGPQHF.

The chain carries TRBV10-1 and TRBJ1-1; no definite D call. Germline CDR1 reads WNHNN; CDR2 reads SYGVQD (reference sequence). With 4 bases removed from V and 8 bases from J, the gap between germline ends came to 11 bases. The CDR3 sequence is 12 residues long. CDR3 in amino acids: CASSVGSGEAFF. DNA for the CDR3: TGCGCCAGCAGTGTCGGGTCCGGGGAAGCTTTCTTT.

The rearrangement links TRBV2 to TRBJ1-1, with TRBD1 matching over 9 bases. The J segment lost 6 bases and the V segment lost 4 bases, leaving 6 bases of the junction unmatched. The germline V gene encodes CDR1 SNHLY and CDR2 FYNNEI. This CDR3 region has 14 residues. Here the CDR3 DNA reads TGTGCCAGCAGTGCCCACACAGGGGGCCCTGAAGCTTTCTTT. It codes for CASSAHTGGPEAFF.

The CDR3 sequence is CASSSHSDRVGYGYTF. The CDR3 nucleotides are TGTGCCAGCAGCTCCCATTCAGACAGGGTTGGATATGGCTACACCTTC. V gene TRBV7-2 combines with J gene TRBJ1-2; 7 nucleotides agree with TRBD1. Unmatched junction bases numbered 13, after V lost 4 bases and J lost 5 bases. This CDR3 has 16 amino acids. Germline loops: CDR1 SGHTA, CDR2 FQGNSA.

This chain connects TRBV28 to TRBJ1-3; D gene ambiguous. V dropped 6 bases and J dropped 2 bases, with 14 bases sitting between them. CDR1 is MDHEN, CDR2 SYDVKM, per germline. The CDR3 is made up of 15 amino acids. The DNA of the CDR3 is TGTGCCAGCAGAGGGCGGTTGCTGGCTGGAAACACCATATATTTT. It encodes CASRGRLLAGNTIYF.

On this clone itself: One end of the junction varies from germline; a read error may be responsible. The rearrangement joins TRBV5-8 to TRBJ1-1, with a weak D call TRBD1 (5 bases). This CDR3 is built from 13 residues. CDR1 SGHTS and CDR2 YDEGEE come from the germline V gene. The CDR3 bases are TGTGCCAGCATCTTGCCTCCGGGGGCTGAAGCTTTCTTT. Translating it yields CASILPPGAEAFF.

The chain carries TRBV2 and TRBJ1-6; D unclear. This CDR3 spans 20 amino acids. Germline V gene lookup returns CDR1 SNHLY and CDR2 FYNNEI. Trimming shortened V by 0 bases and J by 5 bases, and 23 bases separated the two germline ends. The CDR3 DNA reads as TGTGCCAGCAGTGAAGCGCTTAGGGATCTTAGTATATCGGATAATTCACCCCTCCACTTT. Its translation is CASSEALRDLSISDNSPLHF.

This clone was recorded once. The V call is TRBV25-1, the J call TRBJ2-7, with a weak D call TRBD1 (5 bases). From germline, CDR1 is MGHDK and CDR2 SYGVNS. The length of the CDR3 is 12 residues. V lost 2 bases and J lost 6, with 8 bases in between. This CDR3 reads CASSEQGGEQYV. CDR3 DNA: TGTGCCAGCAGTGAACAGGGTGGCGAGCAGTACGTC.

This clone came up a few times. The chain is built from TRBV19 and TRBJ1-5; D perhaps matches TRBD1 (6 bases). The germline V gene has CDR1 LNHDA and CDR2 SQIVND (reference sequence). Between the trimmed V and J ends, which lost 7 bases and 1 base, there was a span of 17 bases. The CDR3 runs 16 residues. This CDR3 is CASTPRGRGSNQPQHF. As DNA, the CDR3 is TGTGCCAGTACCCCTAGGGGGAGGGGGAGCAATCAGCCCCAGCATTTT.

J is TRBJ2-1 and V is TRBV27; 7 nucleotides agree with TRBD1. The CDR3 consists of 13 residues. CDR1 and CDR2 (germline): MNHEY, SMNVEV (reference sequence). The V segment lost 8 bases and the J segment 7 bases; nucleotides outside the gene matches: 8. The CDR3 region is CASAPTGENEQFF. In DNA form, the CDR3 reads TGTGCCAGCGCCCCTACAGGGGAGAATGAGCAGTTCTTC.